This record looks at one TCR beta chain sequence and its context. One entry per CDR3 protein, called by TCRdb with MiXCR from the 5' RACE reads. In the table there are under 65,000 distinct CDR3 sequences, approximately 12% of which are singletons. This specimen comes from a study of early T cells in non-severe SARS-CoV-2 infection. Germline values: CDR1 PRHDT, CDR2 FYEKMQ (reference sequence). The CDR3 totals 12 residues. V gave up 0 bases and J gave up 7 bases, with 7 bases separating them. The chain carries TRBV13 and TRBJ2-7, with D uncertain. The source is an adult who was a healthcare worker with PCR-confirmed SARS-CoV-2 infection or an uninfected control (not recorded which). Sequencing was carried out using whole blood. The chain's CDR3 is CASSLGGWEQYF. DNA of the CDR3: TGTGCCAGCAGCTTAGGCGGTTGGGAGCAGTACTTC.